This entry concerns a single T cell receptor beta chain. Its cognate antigen is unknown. TCRdb's table, derived via immunoSEQ multiplex PCR, lists solely in-frame clones and lacks some. The sample contains some 170,000 clones, 80% to 90% of which appear only once. The CDR3 extends over 14 amino acids. CDR1 and CDR2 from the germline V gene are KGHSH and LQKENI. The V end lost 4 bases, the J end lost 1 base, and 10 bases lay between the germline ends. The data belong to a study of lymphopenia after photon versus proton radiotherapy. Regarding the study as a whole: Only patients who died were analyzed for survival; proton advantage is unproven.

This specimen consisted of peripheral blood, obtained from a patient treated with photon-based radiotherapy. The V gene is TRBV18, the J gene TRBJ1-1; D not resolved. The receptor's source is a man aged 45-60 years with gastric cancer. The CDR3: CASSLGSGNTEAFF. DNA for the CDR3: TGTGCCAGCTCACTAGGGTCGGGGAACACTGAAGCTTTCTTT.